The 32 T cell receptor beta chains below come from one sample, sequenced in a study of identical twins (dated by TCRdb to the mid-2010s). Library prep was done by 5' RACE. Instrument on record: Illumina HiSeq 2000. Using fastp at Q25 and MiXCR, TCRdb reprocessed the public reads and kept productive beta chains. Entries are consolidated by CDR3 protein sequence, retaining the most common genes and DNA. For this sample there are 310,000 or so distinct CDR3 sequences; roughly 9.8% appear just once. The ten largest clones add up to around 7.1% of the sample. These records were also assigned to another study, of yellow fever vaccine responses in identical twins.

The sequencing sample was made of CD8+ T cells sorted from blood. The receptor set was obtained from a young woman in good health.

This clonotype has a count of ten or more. The CDR3 protein is CASSITSFKNEQFF. The CDR3 DNA reads TGTGCCAGCAGCATCACTAGTTTTAAGAATGAGCAGTTCTTC. This rearrangement joins TRBV21-1 to TRBJ2-1; the tabulated D call, TRBD2, remains unverified against the DNA. TRBV21-1 is a listed pseudogene. The CDR3 length is 14 residues.

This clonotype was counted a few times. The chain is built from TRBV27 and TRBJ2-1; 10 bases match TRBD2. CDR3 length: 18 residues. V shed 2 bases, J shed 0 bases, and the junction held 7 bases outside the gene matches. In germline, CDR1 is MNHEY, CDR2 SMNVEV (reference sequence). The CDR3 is CASSLLPGLAASYNEQFF. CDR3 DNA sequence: TGTGCCAGCAGTTTACTCCCCGGACTAGCGGCCTCCTACAATGAGCAGTTCTTC.

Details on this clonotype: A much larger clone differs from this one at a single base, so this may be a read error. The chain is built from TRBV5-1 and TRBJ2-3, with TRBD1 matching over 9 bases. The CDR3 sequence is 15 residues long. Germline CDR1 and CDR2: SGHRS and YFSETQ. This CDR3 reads CSSRAGTGKTDTQYF. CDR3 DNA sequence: TGCTCCAGCAGAGCCGGGACAGGGAAGACAGATACGCAGTATTTT.

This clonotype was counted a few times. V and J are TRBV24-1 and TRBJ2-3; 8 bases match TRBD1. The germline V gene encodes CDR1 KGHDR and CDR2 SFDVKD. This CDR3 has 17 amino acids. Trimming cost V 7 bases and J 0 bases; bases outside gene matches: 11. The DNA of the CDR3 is TGTGCCACCAGCCTCTCCCAGGGGGCGGTCAGCACAGATACGCAGTATTTT. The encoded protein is CATSLSQGAVSTDTQYF.

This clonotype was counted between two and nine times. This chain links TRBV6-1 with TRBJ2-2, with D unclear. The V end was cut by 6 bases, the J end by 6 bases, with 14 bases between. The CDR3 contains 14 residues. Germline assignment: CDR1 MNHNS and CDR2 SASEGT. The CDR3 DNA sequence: TGTGCCAGCAGCCCCTACCCGTGGTCCGGGGAGCTGTTTTTT. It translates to CASSPYPWSGELFF.

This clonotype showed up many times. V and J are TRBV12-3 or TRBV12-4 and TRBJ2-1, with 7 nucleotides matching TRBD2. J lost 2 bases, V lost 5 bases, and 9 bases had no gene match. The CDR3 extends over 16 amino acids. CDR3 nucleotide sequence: TGTGCCAGCAGTCCCCCCCCCGGGACTACCTACAATGAGCAGTTCTTC. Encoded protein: CASSPPPGTTYNEQFF.

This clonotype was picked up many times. CDR3: CASRVADYTDTQYF. DNA of the CDR3: TGCGCCAGCAGGGTAGCGGACTACACAGATACGCAGTATTTT. The rearrangement joins TRBV4-1 to TRBJ2-3; a possible D gene is TRBD2 (6 bases). CDR3 size: 14 residues. Germline assignment: CDR1 MGHRA and CDR2 YSYEKL. V lost 6 bases to trimming and J lost 2 bases, with 12 bases between them.

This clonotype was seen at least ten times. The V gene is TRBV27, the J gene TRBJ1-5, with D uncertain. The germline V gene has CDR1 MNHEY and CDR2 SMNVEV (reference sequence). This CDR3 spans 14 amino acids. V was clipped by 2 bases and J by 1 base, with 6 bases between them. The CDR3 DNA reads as TGTGCCAGCAGTTTAGTAGGGAGCAATCAGCCCCAGCATTTT. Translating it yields CASSLVGSNQPQHF.

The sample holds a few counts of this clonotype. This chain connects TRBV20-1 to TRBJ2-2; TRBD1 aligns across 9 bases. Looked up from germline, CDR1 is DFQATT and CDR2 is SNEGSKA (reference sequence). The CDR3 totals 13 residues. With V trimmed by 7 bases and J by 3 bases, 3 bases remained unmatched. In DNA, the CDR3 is TGCAGTGTGACAGGGGGTTACACCGGGGAGCTGTTTTTT. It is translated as CSVTGGYTGELFF.

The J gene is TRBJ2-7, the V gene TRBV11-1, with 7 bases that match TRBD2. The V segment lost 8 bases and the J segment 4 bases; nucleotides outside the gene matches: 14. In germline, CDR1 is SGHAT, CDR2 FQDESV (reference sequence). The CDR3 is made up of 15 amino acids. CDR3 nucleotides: TGTGCCAGCGCTAATCTAGCGGAGTCTAAATACGAGCAGTACTTC. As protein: CASANLAESKYEQYF.

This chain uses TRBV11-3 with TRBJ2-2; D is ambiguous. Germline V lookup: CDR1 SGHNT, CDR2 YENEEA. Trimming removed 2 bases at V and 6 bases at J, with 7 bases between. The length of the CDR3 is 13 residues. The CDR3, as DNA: TGTGCCAGCAGCTTAAATGGTGCCGGGGAGCTGTTTTTT. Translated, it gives CASSLNGAGELFF.

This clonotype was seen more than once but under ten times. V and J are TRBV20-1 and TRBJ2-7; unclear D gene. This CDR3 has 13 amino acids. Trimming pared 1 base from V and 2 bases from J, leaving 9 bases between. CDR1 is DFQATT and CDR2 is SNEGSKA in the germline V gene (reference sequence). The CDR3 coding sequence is TGCAGTGCTAGAGGCCGAGAAACCTACGAGCAGTACTTC. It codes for CSARGRETYEQYF.

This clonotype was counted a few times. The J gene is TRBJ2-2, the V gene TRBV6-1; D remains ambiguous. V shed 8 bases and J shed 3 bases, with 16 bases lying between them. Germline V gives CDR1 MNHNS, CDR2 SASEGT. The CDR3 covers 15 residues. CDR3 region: CASSPLNGYTGELFF. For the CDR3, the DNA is TGTGCCAGCTCCCCATTGAACGGATACACCGGGGAGCTGTTTTTT.

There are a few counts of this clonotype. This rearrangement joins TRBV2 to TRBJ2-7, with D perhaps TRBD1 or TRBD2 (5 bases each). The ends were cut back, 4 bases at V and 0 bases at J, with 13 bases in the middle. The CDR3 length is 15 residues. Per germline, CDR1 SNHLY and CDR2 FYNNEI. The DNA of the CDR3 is TGTGCCAGCAGTGGGGACCGATTGAGCTCCTACGAGCAGTACTTC. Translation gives CASSGDRLSSYEQYF.

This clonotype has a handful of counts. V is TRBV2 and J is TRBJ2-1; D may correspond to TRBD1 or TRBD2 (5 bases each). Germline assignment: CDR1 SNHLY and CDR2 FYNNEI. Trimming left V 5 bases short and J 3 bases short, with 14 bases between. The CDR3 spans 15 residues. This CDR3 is CASSSSRDHYNEQFF. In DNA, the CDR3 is TGTGCCAGCAGTTCTAGCCGGGACCACTACAATGAGCAGTTCTTC.

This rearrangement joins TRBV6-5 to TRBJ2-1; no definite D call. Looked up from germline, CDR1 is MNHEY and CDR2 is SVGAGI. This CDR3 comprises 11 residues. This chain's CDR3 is CAAGLYPEQFF. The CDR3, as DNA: TGTGCTGCCGGGTTATACCCTGAGCAGTTCTTC.

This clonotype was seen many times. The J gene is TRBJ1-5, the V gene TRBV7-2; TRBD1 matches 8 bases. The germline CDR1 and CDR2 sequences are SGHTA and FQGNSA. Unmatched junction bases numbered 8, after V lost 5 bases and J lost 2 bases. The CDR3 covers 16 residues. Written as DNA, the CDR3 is TGTGCCAGCAGCCCAATACAGGGGGACGGCAATCAGCCCCAGCATTTT. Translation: CASSPIQGDGNQPQHF.

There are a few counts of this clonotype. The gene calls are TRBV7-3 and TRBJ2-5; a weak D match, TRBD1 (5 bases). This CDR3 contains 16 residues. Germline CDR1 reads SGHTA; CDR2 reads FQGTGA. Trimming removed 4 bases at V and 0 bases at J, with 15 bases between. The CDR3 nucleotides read TGTGCCAGCAGCTCAGGGATTAGGACGTACCAAGAGACCCAGTACTTC. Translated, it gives CASSSGIRTYQETQYF.

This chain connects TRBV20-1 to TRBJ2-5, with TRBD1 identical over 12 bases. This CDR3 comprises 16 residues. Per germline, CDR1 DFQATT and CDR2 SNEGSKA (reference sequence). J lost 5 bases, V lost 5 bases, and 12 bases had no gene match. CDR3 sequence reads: CSALGGTGGSRETQYF. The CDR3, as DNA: TGCAGTGCTCTAGGTGGGACAGGGGGCTCGCGGGAGACCCAGTACTTC.

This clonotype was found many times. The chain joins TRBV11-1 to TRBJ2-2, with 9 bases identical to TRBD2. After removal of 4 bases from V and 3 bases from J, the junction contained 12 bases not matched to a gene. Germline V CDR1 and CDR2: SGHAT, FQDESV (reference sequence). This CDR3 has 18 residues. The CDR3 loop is CASSSAPGLAVDTGELFF. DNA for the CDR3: TGTGCCAGCAGCTCAGCCCCGGGACTAGCAGTCGACACCGGGGAGCTGTTTTTT.

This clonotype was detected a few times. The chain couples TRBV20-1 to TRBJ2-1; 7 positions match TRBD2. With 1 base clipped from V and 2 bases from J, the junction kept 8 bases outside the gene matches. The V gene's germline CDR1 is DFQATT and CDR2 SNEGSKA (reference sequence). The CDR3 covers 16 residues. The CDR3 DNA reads TGCAGTGCTAGAGGGTGGAGCGGGGTTGCCTACAATGAGCAGTTCTTC. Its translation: CSARGWSGVAYNEQFF.

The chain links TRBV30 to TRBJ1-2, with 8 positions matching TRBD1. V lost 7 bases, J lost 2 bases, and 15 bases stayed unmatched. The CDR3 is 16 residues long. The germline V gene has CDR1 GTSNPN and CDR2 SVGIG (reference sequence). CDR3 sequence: CASAQYSGTGNYGYTF. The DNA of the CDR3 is TGTGCCTCCGCCCAGTATTCCGGGACAGGCAACTATGGCTACACCTTC.

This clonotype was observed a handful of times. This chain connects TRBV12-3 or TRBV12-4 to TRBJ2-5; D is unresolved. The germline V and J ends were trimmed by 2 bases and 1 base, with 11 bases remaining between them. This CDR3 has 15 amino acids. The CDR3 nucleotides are TGTGCCAGCAGTTTATTTCTGGACGCCCAAGAGACCCAGTACTTC. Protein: CASSLFLDAQETQYF.

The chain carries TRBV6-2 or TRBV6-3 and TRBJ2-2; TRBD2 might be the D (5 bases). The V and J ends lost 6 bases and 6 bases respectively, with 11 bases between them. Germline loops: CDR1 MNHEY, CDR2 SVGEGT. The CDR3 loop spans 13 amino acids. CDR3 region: CASSHGESGELFF. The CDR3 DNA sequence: TGTGCCAGCAGCCACGGGGAGTCCGGGGAGCTGTTTTTT.

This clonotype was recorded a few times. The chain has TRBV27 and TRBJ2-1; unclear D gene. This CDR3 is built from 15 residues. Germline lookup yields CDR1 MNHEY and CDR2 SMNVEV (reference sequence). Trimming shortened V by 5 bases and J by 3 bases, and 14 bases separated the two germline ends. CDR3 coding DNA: TGTGCCAGCAGTGCCGGAGACCACCTCTACAATGAGCAGTTCTTC. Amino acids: CASSAGDHLYNEQFF.

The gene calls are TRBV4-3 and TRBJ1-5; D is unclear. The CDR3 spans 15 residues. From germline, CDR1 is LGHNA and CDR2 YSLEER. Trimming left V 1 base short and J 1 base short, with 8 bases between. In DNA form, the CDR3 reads TGCGCCAGCAGCCAAGCCCGAAGAAGCAATCAGCCCCAGCATTTT. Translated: CASSQARRSNQPQHF.

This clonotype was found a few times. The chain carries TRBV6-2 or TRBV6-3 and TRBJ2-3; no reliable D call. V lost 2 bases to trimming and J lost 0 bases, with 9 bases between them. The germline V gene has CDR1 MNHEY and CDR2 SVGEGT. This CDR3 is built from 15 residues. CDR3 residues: CASSYPSDSTDTQYF. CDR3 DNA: TGTGCCAGCAGTTACCCCTCCGACAGCACAGATACGCAGTATTTT.

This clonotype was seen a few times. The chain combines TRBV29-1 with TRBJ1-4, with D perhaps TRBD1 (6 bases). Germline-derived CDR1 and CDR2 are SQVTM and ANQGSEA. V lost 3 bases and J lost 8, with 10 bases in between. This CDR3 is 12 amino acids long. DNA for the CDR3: TGCAGCGTTGACCAGGGGAACGAAAAACTGTTTTTT. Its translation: CSVDQGNEKLFF. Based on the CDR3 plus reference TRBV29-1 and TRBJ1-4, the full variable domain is SAVISQKPSRDICQRGTSLTIQCQVDSQVTMMFWYRQQPGQSLTLIATANQGSEATYESGFVIDKFPISRPNLTFSTLTVSNMSPEDSSIYLCSVDQGNEKLFFGSGTQLSVL.

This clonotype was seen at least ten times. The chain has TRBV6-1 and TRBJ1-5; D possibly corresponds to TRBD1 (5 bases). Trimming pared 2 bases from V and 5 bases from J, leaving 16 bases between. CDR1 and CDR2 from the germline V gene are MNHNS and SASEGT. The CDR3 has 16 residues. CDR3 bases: TGTGCCAGCAGTGAACCGGGGCGAGGGCGGGATCAGCCCCAGCATTTT. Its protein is CASSEPGRGRDQPQHF.

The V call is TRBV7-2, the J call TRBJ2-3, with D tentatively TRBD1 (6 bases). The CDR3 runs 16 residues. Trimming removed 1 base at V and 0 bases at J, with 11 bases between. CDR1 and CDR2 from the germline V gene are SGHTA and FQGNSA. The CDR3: CASSLVVGASTDTQYF. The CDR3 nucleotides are TGTGCCAGCAGCTTAGTGGTGGGGGCAAGCACAGATACGCAGTATTTT. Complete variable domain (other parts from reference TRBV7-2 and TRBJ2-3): GAGVSQSPSNKVTEKGKDVELRCDPISGHTALYWYRQSLGQGLEFLIYFQGNSAPDKSGLPSDRFSAERTGGSVSTLTIQRTQQEDSAVYLCASSLVVGASTDTQYFGPGTRLTVL.

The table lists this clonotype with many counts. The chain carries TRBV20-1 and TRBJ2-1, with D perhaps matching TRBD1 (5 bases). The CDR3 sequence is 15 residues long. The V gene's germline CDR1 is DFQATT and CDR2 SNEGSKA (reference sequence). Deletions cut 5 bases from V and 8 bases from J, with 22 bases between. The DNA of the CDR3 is TGCAGTGCTGGGGCCCGGAGTCTAGGTCGTGATGAGCAGTTCTTC. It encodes CSAGARSLGRDEQFF.

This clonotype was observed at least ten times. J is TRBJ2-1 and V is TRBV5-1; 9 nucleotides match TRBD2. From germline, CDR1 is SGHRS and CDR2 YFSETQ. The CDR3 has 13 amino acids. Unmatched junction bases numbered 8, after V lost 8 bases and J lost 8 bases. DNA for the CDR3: TGCGCCAGTGGACTAGCGTCGATGGATGAGCAGTTCTTC. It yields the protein CASGLASMDEQFF.